Included here is one T cell receptor (beta chain) sequence, with context. This sample is drawn from a study of T cell changes during pregnancy in multiple sclerosis. Clones were read by immunoSEQ multiplex PCR, and TCRdb kept only the in-frame ones, dropping some. Among approximately 130,000 clones listed, 85% to 95% were seen once. CDR3 length equals 15 residues. The germline gives CDR1 SEHNR, CDR2 FQNEAQ (reference sequence). Between the trimmed V and J ends, which lost 5 bases and 1 base, there was a span of 14 bases. The chain joins TRBV7-9 to TRBJ1-1; a possible D gene is TRBD1 (5 bases). This clonotype was sampled from a female donor with multiple sclerosis, enrolled in a pregnancy study. The sequenced sample was peripheral blood, obtained before pregnancy. The CDR3 sequence: CASSPGEGTNTEAFF. DNA for the CDR3: TGTGCCAGCAGCCCGGGGGAAGGGACGAACACTGAAGCTTTCTTT.